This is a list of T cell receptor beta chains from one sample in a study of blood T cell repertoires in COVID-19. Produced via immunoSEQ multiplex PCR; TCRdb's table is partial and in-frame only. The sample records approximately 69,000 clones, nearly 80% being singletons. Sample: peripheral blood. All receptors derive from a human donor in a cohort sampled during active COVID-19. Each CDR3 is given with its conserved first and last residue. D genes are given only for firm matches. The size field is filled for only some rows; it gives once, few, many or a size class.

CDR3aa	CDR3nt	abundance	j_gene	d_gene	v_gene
CSVTGYNEQFF	TGCAGCGTTACAGGTTACAATGAGCAGTTCTTC	-	TRBJ2-1	-	TRBV29-1
CASSLGTGGTEAFF	TGTGCCAGTAGTCTCGGGACAGGGGGCACTGAAGCTTTCTTT	-	TRBJ1-1	TRBD1	TRBV19
CASILKGGANEQFF	TGTGCCAGCATTTTGAAGGGAGGGGCCAATGAGCAGTTCTTC	-	TRBJ2-1	TRBD2	TRBV6-5
CASSSPREQYF	TGTGCCAGCAGTTCCCCCCGCGAGCAGTACTTC	-	TRBJ2-7	-	TRBV28
CAWSPRPGTYEQYF	TGTGCCTGGAGTCCCCGGCCGGGAACCTACGAGCAGTACTTC	-	TRBJ2-7	-	TRBV30
CASSLGRSSGNTIYF	TGTGCCAGCAGCTTGGGCCGTAGCTCTGGAAACACCATATATTTT	-	TRBJ1-3	-	TRBV11-2
CASSQEGGATYNEQFF	TGTGCCAGTAGCCAGGAGGGGGGGGCGACCTACAATGAGCAGTTCTTC	-	TRBJ2-1	-	TRBV19
CASSQDQPAYNEQFF	TGTGCCAGCAGCCAAGACCAACCAGCCTACAATGAGCAGTTCTTC	-	TRBJ2-1	-	TRBV3-1/TRBV3-2
CASSYSRSQPQHF	TGTGCCAGCAGTTATTCACGGTCTCAGCCCCAGCATTTT	-	TRBJ1-5	-	TRBV6-5
CASSWGQHTGELFF	TGTGCCAGCAGTTGGGGGCAACACACCGGGGAGCTGTTTTTT	few	TRBJ2-2	-	TRBV27
CASSRDTNSPLHF	TGTGCCAGCTCAAGGGACACCAATTCACCCCTCCACTTT	few	TRBJ1-6	-	TRBV18
CASRSRGLTNEKLFF	TGTGCCAGTCGCTCGAGGGGGCTCACTAATGAAAAACTGTTTTTT	-	TRBJ1-4	TRBD1	TRBV19
CASSEDPDRAHEQYF	TGCGCCAGCAGTGAGGACCCGGACAGGGCCCACGAGCAGTACTTC	-	TRBJ2-7	TRBD1	TRBV10-2
CATSDPTGGGNTIYF	TGTGCCACCAGTGACCCCACAGGGGGTGGAAACACCATATATTTT	-	TRBJ1-3	TRBD1	TRBV24-1
CASSLGWHNNEQFF	TGTGCCAGCAGCTTGGGGTGGCACAACAATGAGCAGTTCTTC	-	TRBJ2-1	-	TRBV5-6
CASSGQGDRETQYF	TGCGCCAGCAGCGGACAGGGGGACCGAGAGACCCAGTACTTC	-	TRBJ2-5	TRBD1	TRBV5-1
CASSFQGGEQYF	TGTGCCAGCAGTTTTCAAGGGGGCGAGCAGTACTTC	few	TRBJ2-7	-	TRBV27
CASSHGTPGNTIYF	TGTGCCAGCAGCCACGGGACTCCTGGAAACACCATATATTTT	-	TRBJ1-3	-	TRBV7-8
CASSWTDYGYTF	TGTGCCAGCAGCTGGACAGACTATGGCTACACCTTC	few	TRBJ1-2	-	TRBV7-8
CASSQLAGALTDTQYF	TGTGCCAGCAGCCAGCTAGCGGGGGCCCTCACAGATACGCAGTATTTT	-	TRBJ2-3	TRBD2	TRBV6-4
CSIWATSYGYTF	TGCAGCATTTGGGCTACGTCCTATGGCTACACCTTC	-	TRBJ1-2	-	TRBV29-1
CASSLEPERPQHF	TGCGCCAGCAGCTTGGAGCCCGAGAGGCCCCAGCATTTT	-	TRBJ1-5	-	TRBV5-1
CASSLLGGYNSPLHF	TGCGCCAGCAGCTTGCTAGGGGGCTATAATTCACCCCTCCACTTT	-	TRBJ1-6	-	TRBV5-1
CSVAPAGGEKLFF	TGCAGCGTTGCCCCCGCAGGGGGCGAAAAACTGTTTTTT	-	TRBJ1-4	TRBD1	TRBV29-1
CASRPGGTGHNEQFF	TGTGCAAGTCGCCCGGGGGGGACGGGGCACAATGAGCAGTTCTTC	-	TRBJ2-1	-	TRBV12-2
CASSPTATNEKLFF	TGTGCCAGCAGTCCCACGGCAACTAATGAAAAACTGTTTTTT	-	TRBJ1-4	-	TRBV28
CASSEHRRVTDTQYF	TGTGCCAGCAGTGAACATCGACGGGTCACAGATACGCAGTATTTT	-	TRBJ2-3	-	TRBV6-1
CASSLVPSATYEQYF	TGTGCCAGCAGCTTAGTTCCTAGCGCTACCTACGAGCAGTACTTC	once	TRBJ2-7	-	TRBV7-2
CASSQDTGTGYSNTGELFF	TGCGCCAGCAGCCAAGATACCGGGACAGGGTACTCGAACACCGGGGAGCTGTTTTTT	-	TRBJ2-2	TRBD1	TRBV4-1
CASRPGSGARYGYTF	TGTGCCAGCAGACCCGGTTCAGGGGCTCGGTATGGCTACACCTTC	-	TRBJ1-2	-	TRBV7-9
CASSPMDRDGNTIYF	TGCGCCAGCAGCCCGATGGACAGGGATGGGAACACCATATATTTT	few	TRBJ1-3	TRBD1	TRBV5-1
CASSRNRGNSPLHF	TGTGCCAGCAGCCGCAACAGGGGAAATTCACCCCTCCACTTT	-	TRBJ1-6	TRBD1	TRBV7-2
CASSEQGGTYKQYF	TGCGCCAGCAGCGAACAGGGTGGGACCTACAAGCAGTACTTC	few	TRBJ2-7	-	TRBV5-1
CATSAGQGAITDTQYF	TGTGCCACCAGTGCTGGACAGGGGGCGATCACCGATACGCAGTATTTT	few	TRBJ2-3	TRBD1	TRBV24-1
CASSDQGKDYGYTF	TGTGCCAGCAGTGACCAGGGGAAGGACTATGGCTACACCTTC	few	TRBJ1-2	-	TRBV2
CASSPVTESPLHF	TGTGCCAGCTCACCGGTCACAGAATCACCCCTCCACTTT	-	TRBJ1-6	-	TRBV18
CAISDRDRGNYGYTF	TGTGCCATCAGTGACCGGGACAGGGGGAACTATGGCTACACCTTC	-	TRBJ1-2	TRBD1	TRBV10-3